These T cell receptor beta chains were read from a single sample in a study of metastatic and nonmetastatic thyroid tumors. Using MiXCR, TCRdb re-called clones from the PCR reads. Here the sample spans around 34,000 clones, about 19% being singletons. Sample: blood. These receptor sequences come from a female donor with papillary thyroid cancer or a benign thyroid nodule (not recorded which). Some clones in this sample may be carry-over from other donors' samples. The CDR3 runs from the conserved cysteine through the conserved F or W. The D gene is left open where the match is weak. Clone sizes are given selectively: once, few, many, or a class where the clone is expanded.

J gene: TRBJ2-7
clone size: many
V gene: TRBV27
D gene: NA
CDR3 DNA: TGTGCCAGCAGTTTCAGGGAAAGCCACGAGCAGTACTTC
CDR3 protein: CASSFRESHEQYF

J gene: TRBJ1-6
clone size: many
V gene: TRBV20-1
D gene: NA
CDR3 DNA: TGCACCGTCGCGGGGCAGGGTTATTCACCCCTCCACTTT
CDR3 protein: CTVAGQGYSPLHF

J gene: TRBJ2-2
clone size: medium-sized
V gene: TRBV6-1
D gene: TRBD1
CDR3 DNA: TGTGCCAGCAGTCATTACAGGGGTGCCGGGGAGCTGTTTTTT
CDR3 protein: CASSHYRGAGELFF

J gene: TRBJ1-2
clone size: few
V gene: TRBV28
D gene: NA
CDR3 DNA: TGTGCCAGCAGTTTATTCAGGGCTGGCTACACCTTC
CDR3 protein: CASSLFRAGYTF

J gene: TRBJ2-2
clone size: many
V gene: TRBV30
D gene: NA
CDR3 DNA: TGTGCCTGGAACCACCAGGGGGGGAGGAAGGTGGCCGGGGAGCTGTTTTTT
CDR3 protein: CAWNHQGGRKVAGELFF

J gene: TRBJ1-5
clone size: medium-sized
V gene: TRBV7-9
D gene: NA
CDR3 DNA: TGTGCCAGCAGCTTAGGAGCCGGGACACCAGATCAGCCCCAGCATTTT
CDR3 protein: CASSLGAGTPDQPQHF

J gene: TRBJ1-2
clone size: NA
V gene: TRBV27
D gene: NA
CDR3 DNA: TGTGCCAGCAGCGAGGGTCTTCGTCCCTATGGCTACACCTTC
CDR3 protein: CASSEGLRPYGYTF

J gene: TRBJ1-2
clone size: few
V gene: TRBV6-2/TRBV6-3
D gene: NA
CDR3 DNA: TGTGCCAGCAGTTACCTTACAGGGACTGGCTACACCTTC
CDR3 protein: CASSYLTGTGYTF

J gene: TRBJ2-7
clone size: NA
V gene: TRBV14
D gene: NA
CDR3 DNA: TGTGCCAGCAGGGAGGCGGCTGGCTACGAGCAGTACTTC
CDR3 protein: CASREAAGYEQYF

J gene: TRBJ2-7
clone size: many
V gene: TRBV25-1
D gene: NA
CDR3 DNA: TGTGCCAGCAGCCCATTTACAGCGCCCTACGAGCAGTACTTC
CDR3 protein: CASSPFTAPYEQYF

J gene: TRBJ2-2
clone size: few
V gene: TRBV6-2/TRBV6-3
D gene: NA
CDR3 DNA: TGTGCCAGCAGTTACCAGGAAACCGGGGAGCTGTTTTTT
CDR3 protein: CASSYQETGELFF

J gene: TRBJ2-3
clone size: few
V gene: TRBV12-3/TRBV12-4
D gene: TRBD2
CDR3 DNA: TGTGCCAGCAGTTTATTACTAGCGGCAACAGATACGCAGTATTTT
CDR3 protein: CASSLLLAATDTQYF

J gene: TRBJ2-5
clone size: NA
V gene: TRBV20-1
D gene: NA
CDR3 DNA: TGCAGTGCTACAGGAAGTGAGACCCAGTACTTC
CDR3 protein: CSATGSETQYF

J gene: TRBJ1-5
clone size: NA
V gene: TRBV24-1
D gene: NA
CDR3 DNA: TGTGCCACCAGTGACGCCGCAGGGATCGGAAATCAGCCCCAGCATTTT
CDR3 protein: CATSDAAGIGNQPQHF